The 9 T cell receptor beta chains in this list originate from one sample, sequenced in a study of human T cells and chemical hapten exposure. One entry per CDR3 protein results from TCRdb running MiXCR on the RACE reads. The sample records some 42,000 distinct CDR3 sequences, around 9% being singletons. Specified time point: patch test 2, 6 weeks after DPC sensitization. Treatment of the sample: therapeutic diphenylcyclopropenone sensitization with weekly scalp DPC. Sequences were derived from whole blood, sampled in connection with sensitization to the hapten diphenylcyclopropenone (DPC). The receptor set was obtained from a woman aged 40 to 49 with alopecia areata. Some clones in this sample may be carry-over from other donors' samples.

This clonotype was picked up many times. The CDR3 sequence: CSARAGSGGAEMSTDTQYF. Here the CDR3 DNA reads TGCAGTGCTAGAGCGGGTAGCGGGGGGGCCGAAATGAGCACAGATACGCAGTATTTT. J is TRBJ2-3 and V is TRBV20-1; 11 bases match TRBD2. The CDR3 has 19 residues. The J segment lost 0 bases and the V segment lost 1 base, leaving 12 bases of the junction unmatched. Germline-derived CDR1 and CDR2 are DFQATT and SNEGSKA (reference sequence).

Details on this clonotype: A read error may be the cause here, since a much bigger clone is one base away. The CDR3 protein is CASSSPRVGNTDAFF. The CDR3 DNA is TGTGCCAGCAGTTCCCCCAGGGTGGGGAACACTGATGCTTTCTTT. The chain recombines TRBV12-3 or TRBV12-4 with TRBJ1-1; D is perhaps TRBD1 (5 bases). This CDR3 comprises 15 residues.

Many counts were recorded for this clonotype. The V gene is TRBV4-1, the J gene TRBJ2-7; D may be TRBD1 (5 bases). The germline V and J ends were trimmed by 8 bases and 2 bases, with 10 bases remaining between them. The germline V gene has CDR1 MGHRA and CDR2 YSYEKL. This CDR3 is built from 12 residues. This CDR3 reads CASSQGPYEQYF. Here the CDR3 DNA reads TGCGCCAGCTCGCAGGGTCCCTACGAGCAGTACTTC.

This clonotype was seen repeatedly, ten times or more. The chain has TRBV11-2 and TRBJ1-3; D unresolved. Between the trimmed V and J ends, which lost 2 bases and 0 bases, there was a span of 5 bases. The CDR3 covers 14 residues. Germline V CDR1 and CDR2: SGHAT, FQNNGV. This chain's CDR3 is CASSLSFSGNTIYF. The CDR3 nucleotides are TGTGCCAGCAGCTTATCGTTCTCTGGAAACACCATATATTTT.

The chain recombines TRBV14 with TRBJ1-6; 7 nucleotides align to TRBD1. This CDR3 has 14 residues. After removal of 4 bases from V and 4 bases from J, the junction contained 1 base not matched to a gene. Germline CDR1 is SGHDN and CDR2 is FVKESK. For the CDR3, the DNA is TGTGCCAGCAGCCCCAGGGGGTATAATTCACCCCTCCACTTT. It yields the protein CASSPRGYNSPLHF.

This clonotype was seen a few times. CDR3 in DNA: TGTGCCAGCAGTTATCCCGGGACAGGGGGCATAAAAGGCTACACCTTC. Amino acid sequence: CASSYPGTGGIKGYTF. The rearrangement links TRBV6-5 to TRBJ1-2; the match to TRBD1 covers 12 bases. The CDR3 runs to 16 residues. Germline lookup yields CDR1 MNHEY and CDR2 SVGAGI. V trimming: 3 bases; J trimming: 8 bases; junction bases outside the gene matches: 10.

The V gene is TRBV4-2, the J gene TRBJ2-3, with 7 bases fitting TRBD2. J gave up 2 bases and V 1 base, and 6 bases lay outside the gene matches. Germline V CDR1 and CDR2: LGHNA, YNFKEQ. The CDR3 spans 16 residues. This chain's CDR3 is CASSQAERGNTDTQYF. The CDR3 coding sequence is TGTGCCAGCAGCCAAGCGGAGCGGGGAAACACAGATACGCAGTATTTT.

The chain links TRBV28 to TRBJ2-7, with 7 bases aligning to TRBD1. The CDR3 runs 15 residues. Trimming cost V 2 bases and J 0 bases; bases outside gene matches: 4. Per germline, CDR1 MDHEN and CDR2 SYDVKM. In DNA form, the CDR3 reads TGTGCCAGCAGTTTAAGGGGGCAAAGCTCCTACGAGCAGTACTTC. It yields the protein CASSLRGQSSYEQYF.

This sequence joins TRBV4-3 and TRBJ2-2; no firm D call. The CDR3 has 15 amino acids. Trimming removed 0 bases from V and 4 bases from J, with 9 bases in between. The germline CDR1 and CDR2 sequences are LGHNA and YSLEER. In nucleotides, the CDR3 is TGCGCCAGCAGCCAAGAGCGGAGCATCACCGGGGAGCTGTTTTTT. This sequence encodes CASSQERSITGELFF.